This T cell receptor beta chain was sequenced for a study of blood T cell repertoires in COVID-19. CDR1 is GTSNPN, CDR2 SVGIG, per germline (reference sequence). The ends were cut back, 4 bases at V and 6 bases at J, with 15 bases in the middle. There are 14 residues in the CDR3. The authors' processing: For nucleated cells, counts were estimated from reference gene primer amplification. Data came from immunoSEQ multiplex PCR; TCRdb stores just in-frame clones and leaves some out. The V and J calls and clone size are taken from that table; D and trimming were inferred from the DNA. This sample has 200,000 to 250,000 clones, with 88% found just once.

The J gene is TRBJ1-4, the V gene TRBV30; TRBD1 might be the D (5 bases). The clonotype was recovered from a man aged 50 or older with COVID-19, enrolled during active disease. Sequencing was performed on peripheral blood. The CDR3 protein is CAWTGGSIDEKLFF. CDR3 DNA: TGTGCCTGGACCGGGGGTTCGATTGATGAAAAACTGTTTTTT.